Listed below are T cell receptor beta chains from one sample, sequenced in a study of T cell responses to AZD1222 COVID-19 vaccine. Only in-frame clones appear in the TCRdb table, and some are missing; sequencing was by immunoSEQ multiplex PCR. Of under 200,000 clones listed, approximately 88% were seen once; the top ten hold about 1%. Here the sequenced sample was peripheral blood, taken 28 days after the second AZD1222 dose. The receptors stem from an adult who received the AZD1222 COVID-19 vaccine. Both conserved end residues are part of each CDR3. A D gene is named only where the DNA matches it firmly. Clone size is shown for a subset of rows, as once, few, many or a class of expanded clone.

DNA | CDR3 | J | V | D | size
TGTGCCAGCAGTGAAATCCCGACAGGGCCTACTGAAGCTTTCTTT | CASSEIPTGPTEAFF | TRBJ1-1 | TRBV6-1 | TRBD1 | .
TGTGCCAGCAGGCAGTTAACAGGGAGGTATGGCTACACCTTC | CASRQLTGRYGYTF | TRBJ1-2 | TRBV27 | . | once
TGTGCCAGCAGCGTAGGACAAGGAGACTCACCCCTCCACTTT | CASSVGQGDSPLHF | TRBJ1-6 | TRBV9 | . | .
TGTGCCAGCAGCTTAGGACAGGGGGCCTACAATGAGCAGTTCTTC | CASSLGQGAYNEQFF | TRBJ2-1 | TRBV7-9 | TRBD1 | once
TGTGCCAGCAGCCGGCAGGGGTCGGGAAACACTGAAGCTTTCTTT | CASSRQGSGNTEAFF | TRBJ1-1 | TRBV7-8 | . | .
TGTGCCAGCAGCCAAGTCGGGGACCAACTGATTTATGGCTACACCTTC | CASSQVGDQLIYGYTF | TRBJ1-2 | TRBV4-2 | . | .
TGTGCCAGCAGCCCACTAGCGGGGGGAATCGGGGAGCTGTTTTTT | CASSPLAGGIGELFF | TRBJ2-2 | TRBV28 | TRBD2 | .
TGTGCCAGCTCACCAGATCGACTAGCGAGGAACAATGAGCAGTTCTTC | CASSPDRLARNNEQFF | TRBJ2-1 | TRBV18 | TRBD2 | few
TGCGCCAGCAGCTTGGGGGTCCCGGGCAGGGGTTATGAGCAGTTCTTC | CASSLGVPGRGYEQFF | TRBJ2-1 | TRBV5-1 | . | .
TGTGCCAGCTCACCACCCAACAGGGTGAGCACTGAAGCTTTCTTT | CASSPPNRVSTEAFF | TRBJ1-1 | TRBV18 | . | .
TGTGCCAGCAGTAGAACCCTCCGGGGGGGCTACACCTTC | CASSRTLRGGYTF | TRBJ1-2 | TRBV7-6 | . | .
TGTGCCAGCATTTATCAGGGAGGGGGTAATTCACCCCTCCACTTT | CASIYQGGGNSPLHF | TRBJ1-6 | TRBV2 | . | .
TGTGCCAGCAGCAACAGCCTGAGCTCTGGGGCCAACGTCCTGACTTTC | CASSNSLSSGANVLTF | TRBJ2-6 | TRBV11-1 | . | .
TGTGCCAGCAGAATGTTGGGGATCAATCAGCCCCAGCATTTT | CASRMLGINQPQHF | TRBJ1-5 | TRBV27 | . | .
TGCGCCAGCAGACCTCCGGGACAGAACTACAATGAGCAGTTCTTC | CASRPPGQNYNEQFF | TRBJ2-1 | TRBV5-1 | TRBD1 | .
TGTGCCAGCAGCCGGACTAGGGGTGACACCGGGGAGCTGTTTTTT | CASSRTRGDTGELFF | TRBJ2-2 | TRBV11-1 | TRBD2 | .
TGTGCCAGCAGCCAACGTCCGTCGGTGGCTGAAGCTTTCTTT | CASSQRPSVAEAFF | TRBJ1-1 | TRBV4-2 | . | .
TGTGCCAGCAGTCCCCTATTCTCGGGACAGAAGTTAGCTAACTATGGCTACACCTTC | CASSPLFSGQKLANYGYTF | TRBJ1-2 | TRBV27 | TRBD1 | few
TGTGCCAGCAGCTCGGGACTAGCGGGCTACGAGCAGTACTTC | CASSSGLAGYEQYF | TRBJ2-7 | TRBV6-2/TRBV6-3 | TRBD2 | .
TGTGCCAGCAGTACTAGCGGGGGGCCTTACGAGCAGTACTTC | CASSTSGGPYEQYF | TRBJ2-7 | TRBV2 | TRBD2 | .
TGTGCCTGGAGTCCGTGGGACGGGGCAAATCAGCCCCAGCATTTT | CAWSPWDGANQPQHF | TRBJ1-5 | TRBV30 | . | .
TGCAGTGCTAGTGAGAGCAATCAGCCCCAGCATTTT | CSASESNQPQHF | TRBJ1-5 | TRBV20-1 | . | .
TGTGCCAGCAGGGACAGCACAGATACGCAGTATTTT | CASRDSTDTQYF | TRBJ2-3 | TRBV6-5 | . | .
TGTGCCAGCAGTGAAGCGTTAGGATCGGGGTGGGAAGCTTTCTTT | CASSEALGSGWEAFF | TRBJ1-1 | TRBV6-1 | . | once
TGTGCCAGCAGTCCCGGGACAGGGTATGGCGAGCAGTACTTC | CASSPGTGYGEQYF | TRBJ2-7 | TRBV6-5 | TRBD1 | .
TGTGCCAGCAGTGAACTGGGAGGGGGGGAGCAGTTCTTC | CASSELGGGEQFF | TRBJ2-1 | TRBV2 | . | .
TGTGCCAGCAGTTGGGGGGGGGCGCAGGGCTATGGCTACACCTTC | CASSWGGAQGYGYTF | TRBJ1-2 | TRBV6-5 | . | .
TGTGCCAGCGCCGATCTAGCGGCGCCAACCTACGAGCAGTACTTC | CASADLAAPTYEQYF | TRBJ2-7 | TRBV6-4 | TRBD2 | many
TGTGCCAGCAGCTACGGGGGCGCGGACACCGGGGAGCTGTTTTTT | CASSYGGADTGELFF | TRBJ2-2 | TRBV7-6 | . | .